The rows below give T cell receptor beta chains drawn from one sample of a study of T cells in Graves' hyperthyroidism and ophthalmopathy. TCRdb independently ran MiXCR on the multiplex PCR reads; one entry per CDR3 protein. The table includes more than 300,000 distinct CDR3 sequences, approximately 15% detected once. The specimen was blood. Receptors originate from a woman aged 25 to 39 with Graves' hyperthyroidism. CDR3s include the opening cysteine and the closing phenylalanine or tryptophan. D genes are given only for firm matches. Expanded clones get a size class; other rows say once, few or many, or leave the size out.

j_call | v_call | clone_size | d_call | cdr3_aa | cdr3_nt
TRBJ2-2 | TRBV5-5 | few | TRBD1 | CASSFRDSYTGELFF | TGTGCCAGCAGCTTCCGGGACAGTTACACCGGGGAGCTGTTTTTT
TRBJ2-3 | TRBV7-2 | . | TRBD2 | CASSSGGLAGNTQYF | TGTGCCAGCAGCTCCGGTGGACTAGCGGGGAATACGCAGTATTTT
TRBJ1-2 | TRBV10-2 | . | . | CASSDRGPASGYTF | TGCGCCAGCAGTGATCGGGGGCCCGCGTCAGGCTACACCTTC
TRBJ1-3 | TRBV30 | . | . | CASSVWGSSGNTIYF | TGTGCCTCCTCCGTTTGGGGCAGCTCTGGAAACACCATATATTTT
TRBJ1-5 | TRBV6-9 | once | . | CASSYGPLQNQPQHF | TGTGCCAGCAGTTACGGACCGCTGCAAAATCAGCCCCAGCATTTT
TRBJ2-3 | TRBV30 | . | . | CAWSVGQGGVDTQYF | TGTGCCTGGAGTGTAGGGCAGGGAGGTGTAGATACGCAGTATTTT
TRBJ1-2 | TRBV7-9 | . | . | CASSPGTGSWGGYTF | TGTGCCAGCAGCCCCGGAACCGGGAGCTGGGGAGGCTACACCTTC
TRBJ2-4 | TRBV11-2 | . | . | CASRVGAKGGKAKNIQYF | TGTGCCAGCAGGGTCGGTGCGAAGGGGGGGAAAGCCAAAAACATTCAGTACTTC
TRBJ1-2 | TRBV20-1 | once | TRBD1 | CSARKTGGLCTF | TGCAGTGCTAGGAAAACAGGGGGCTTGTGCACCTTC
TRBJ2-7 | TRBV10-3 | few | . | CAMAGVRHSYEQYF | TGTGCCATGGCAGGGGTCAGACACAGCTACGAGCAGTACTTC
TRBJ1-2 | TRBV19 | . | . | CASSIFPSGYGYTF | TGTGCCAGTAGTATTTTTCCGAGCGGCTATGGCTACACCTTC
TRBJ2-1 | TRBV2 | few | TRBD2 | CASSERSGGGEQFF | TGTGCCAGCAGTGAAAGGTCGGGGGGGGGCGAGCAGTTCTTC
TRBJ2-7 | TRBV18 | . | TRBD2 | CASSPNSGLAGGEQYF | TGTGCCAGCTCACCTAACTCGGGACTAGCGGGAGGCGAGCAGTACTTC
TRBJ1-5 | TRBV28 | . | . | CASRDGTNRQPQHF | TGTGCCAGCAGGGATGGGACCAACCGACAGCCCCAGCATTTT
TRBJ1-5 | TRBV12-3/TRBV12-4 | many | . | CASSLGQLNQPQHF | TGTGCCAGCAGTTTAGGACAACTAAATCAGCCCCAGCATTTT
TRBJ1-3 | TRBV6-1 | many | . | CASNGVGNTIYF | TGTGCCAGCAACGGGGTTGGAAACACCATATATTTT
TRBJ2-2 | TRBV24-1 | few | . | CATSPQITGELFF | TGTGCCACCAGTCCGCAGATCACCGGGGAGCTGTTTTTT
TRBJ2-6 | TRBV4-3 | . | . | CASSQDGEGNVLTF | TGCGCCAGCAGCCAAGATGGGGAAGGCAACGTCCTGACTTTC
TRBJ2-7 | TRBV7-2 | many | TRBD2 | CASSTAGLALPEQYF | TGTGCCAGCAGCACCGCGGGACTAGCGCTCCCCGAGCAGTACTTC
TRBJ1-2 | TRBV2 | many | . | CASSEYKVSGGYTF | TGTGCCAGCAGTGAATATAAAGTGTCGGGAGGCTACACCTTC
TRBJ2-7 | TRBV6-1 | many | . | CASSGQRYEQYF | TGTGCCAGCAGTGGCCAACGGTACGAGCAGTACTTC
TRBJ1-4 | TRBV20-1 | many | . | CSARDRSGNEKLFF | TGCAGTGCTAGAGATCGATCGGGGAACGAAAAACTGTTTTTT
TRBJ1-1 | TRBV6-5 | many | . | CASSYSTGDSRKAFF | TGTGCCAGCAGTTACTCAACCGGAGACTCGAGGAAAGCTTTCTTT
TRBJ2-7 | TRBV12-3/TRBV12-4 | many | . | CASSAPRGVSEQYF | TGTGCCAGCAGCGCCCCGCGGGGTGTTTCCGAGCAGTACTTC
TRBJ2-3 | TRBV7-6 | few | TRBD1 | CASSSTGLSTDTQYF | TGTGCCAGCAGCTCGACAGGGCTTAGCACAGATACGCAGTATTTT
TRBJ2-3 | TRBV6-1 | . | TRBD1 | CASSEARGRDTQYF | TGTGCCAGCAGTGAGGCCAGGGGGCGAGATACGCAGTATTTT
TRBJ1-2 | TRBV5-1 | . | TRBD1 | CTSSLDRVDYGYTF | TGCACCAGCAGCTTGGACAGGGTGGACTATGGCTACACCTTC
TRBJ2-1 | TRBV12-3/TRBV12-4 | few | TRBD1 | CASSLDRVEKVYNEQFF | TGTGCCAGCAGTTTGGACAGGGTGGAAAAGGTCTACAATGAGCAGTTCTTC
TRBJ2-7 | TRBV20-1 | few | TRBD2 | CSATSGRREQYF | TGCAGTGCCACTAGCGGGAGGCGCGAGCAGTACTTC
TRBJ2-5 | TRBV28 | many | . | CASNYRGGETQYF | TGTGCCAGCAACTACAGGGGAGGAGAGACCCAGTACTTC
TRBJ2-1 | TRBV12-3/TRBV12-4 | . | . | CASRKRDSNNEQFF | TGTGCCAGCAGGAAACGGGACTCGAACAATGAGCAGTTCTTC
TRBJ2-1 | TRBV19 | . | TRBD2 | CATTSASYNEQFF | TGTGCCACGACTAGCGCCTCCTACAATGAGCAGTTCTTC
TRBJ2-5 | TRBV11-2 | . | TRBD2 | CASSLGLGVAGDETQYF | TGTGCCAGCAGCTTAGGTTTGGGGGTAGCGGGAGACGAGACCCAGTACTTC
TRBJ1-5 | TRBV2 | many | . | CASSEYGRSNQPQHF | TGTGCCAGCAGTGAATATGGCAGAAGCAATCAGCCCCAGCATTTT
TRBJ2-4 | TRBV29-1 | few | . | CGGGAVAKNIQYF | TGCGGCGGGGGCGCGGTAGCCAAAAACATTCAGTACTTC